These T cell receptor beta chains were read from a single sample in a study of blood T cells in healthy people across ages. TCRdb re-called the 5' RACE reads with MiXCR, one entry per CDR3 protein. Here the sample spans 600,000 to 850,000 distinct CDR3 sequences, 20% to 30% being singletons. The data were also submitted as part of a second study, on T cells of mothers and their children.

Sequenced input: blood. All receptors derive from a boy younger than 18 in good health. The CDR3 runs from the conserved cysteine through the conserved F or W. Fields, in order: V gene, J gene, CDR3 protein.

v_gene: TRBV7-9; j_gene: TRBJ2-7; CDR3aa: CASSQGGGTEQYF
v_gene: TRBV20-1; j_gene: TRBJ2-3; CDR3aa: CSAMTGGDTQYF
v_gene: TRBV9; j_gene: TRBJ1-4; CDR3aa: CASSAGREAGNEKLFF
v_gene: TRBV12-3/TRBV12-4; j_gene: TRBJ1-1; CDR3aa: CASRPSFMNTEAFF
v_gene: TRBV28; j_gene: TRBJ2-4; CDR3aa: CASSLWGQGDSKNIQYF
v_gene: TRBV9; j_gene: TRBJ2-5; CDR3aa: CASSVSSGSGQETQYF
v_gene: TRBV7-9; j_gene: TRBJ1-6; CDR3aa: CASSSPPGTGISPLHF
v_gene: TRBV2; j_gene: TRBJ2-2; CDR3aa: CASKSGSDTGELFF
v_gene: TRBV12-3/TRBV12-4; j_gene: TRBJ2-3; CDR3aa: CASSPSSGRSTDTQYF
v_gene: TRBV10-3; j_gene: TRBJ1-3; CDR3aa: CAIGQGDTIYF
v_gene: TRBV7-9; j_gene: TRBJ2-1; CDR3aa: CASSYRVHEQFF
v_gene: TRBV11-2; j_gene: TRBJ2-5; CDR3aa: CASSLETAYQETQYF
v_gene: TRBV19; j_gene: TRBJ2-7; CDR3aa: CASGLRDSYEQYF
v_gene: TRBV5-5; j_gene: TRBJ2-1; CDR3aa: CASSLGRGNNEQFF
v_gene: TRBV12-3/TRBV12-4; j_gene: TRBJ2-7; CDR3aa: CASSNPTVLDYEQYF
v_gene: TRBV12-3/TRBV12-4; j_gene: TRBJ2-7; CDR3aa: CASSSSADLSYEQYF
v_gene: TRBV5-1; j_gene: TRBJ2-1; CDR3aa: CASSLVESYNEQFF
v_gene: TRBV5-1; j_gene: TRBJ1-2; CDR3aa: CASSHPWGGGYTF
v_gene: TRBV20-1; j_gene: TRBJ2-7; CDR3aa: CSAREWAREGLGQYF
v_gene: TRBV27; j_gene: TRBJ1-2; CDR3aa: CASRKNQEIARGYTF
v_gene: TRBV6-5; j_gene: TRBJ2-3; CDR3aa: CASSDAFTDTQYF
v_gene: TRBV12-3/TRBV12-4; j_gene: TRBJ2-4; CDR3aa: CASSLVQGVENIQYF
v_gene: TRBV29-1; j_gene: TRBJ2-5; CDR3aa: CSVGNTPFQETQYF
v_gene: TRBV7-2; j_gene: TRBJ2-7; CDR3aa: CASSLGRQGPYEQYF
v_gene: TRBV7-9; j_gene: TRBJ2-1; CDR3aa: CASSLVGGRGEQFF
v_gene: TRBV12-3/TRBV12-4; j_gene: TRBJ1-1; CDR3aa: CASSLPPTQAFF
v_gene: TRBV12-3/TRBV12-4; j_gene: TRBJ1-3; CDR3aa: CASSIGQALSGNTIYF
v_gene: TRBV4-1; j_gene: TRBJ2-3; CDR3aa: CASSQVAGGTDTQYF
v_gene: TRBV6-2/TRBV6-3; j_gene: TRBJ1-5; CDR3aa: CASSHSGVSNQPQHF
v_gene: TRBV5-1; j_gene: TRBJ1-5; CDR3aa: CASSLSGVDSDQPQHF
v_gene: TRBV7-9; j_gene: TRBJ2-3; CDR3aa: CASSPRLAGHSSTDTQYF
v_gene: TRBV6-1; j_gene: TRBJ1-1; CDR3aa: CASSEALLKISNTEAFF
v_gene: TRBV11-2; j_gene: TRBJ2-5; CDR3aa: CASSFRTGWETQYF
v_gene: TRBV20-1; j_gene: TRBJ1-2; CDR3aa: CSAMSGTGVVYGYTF
v_gene: TRBV13; j_gene: TRBJ2-7; CDR3aa: CASSIGGVSTYEQYF